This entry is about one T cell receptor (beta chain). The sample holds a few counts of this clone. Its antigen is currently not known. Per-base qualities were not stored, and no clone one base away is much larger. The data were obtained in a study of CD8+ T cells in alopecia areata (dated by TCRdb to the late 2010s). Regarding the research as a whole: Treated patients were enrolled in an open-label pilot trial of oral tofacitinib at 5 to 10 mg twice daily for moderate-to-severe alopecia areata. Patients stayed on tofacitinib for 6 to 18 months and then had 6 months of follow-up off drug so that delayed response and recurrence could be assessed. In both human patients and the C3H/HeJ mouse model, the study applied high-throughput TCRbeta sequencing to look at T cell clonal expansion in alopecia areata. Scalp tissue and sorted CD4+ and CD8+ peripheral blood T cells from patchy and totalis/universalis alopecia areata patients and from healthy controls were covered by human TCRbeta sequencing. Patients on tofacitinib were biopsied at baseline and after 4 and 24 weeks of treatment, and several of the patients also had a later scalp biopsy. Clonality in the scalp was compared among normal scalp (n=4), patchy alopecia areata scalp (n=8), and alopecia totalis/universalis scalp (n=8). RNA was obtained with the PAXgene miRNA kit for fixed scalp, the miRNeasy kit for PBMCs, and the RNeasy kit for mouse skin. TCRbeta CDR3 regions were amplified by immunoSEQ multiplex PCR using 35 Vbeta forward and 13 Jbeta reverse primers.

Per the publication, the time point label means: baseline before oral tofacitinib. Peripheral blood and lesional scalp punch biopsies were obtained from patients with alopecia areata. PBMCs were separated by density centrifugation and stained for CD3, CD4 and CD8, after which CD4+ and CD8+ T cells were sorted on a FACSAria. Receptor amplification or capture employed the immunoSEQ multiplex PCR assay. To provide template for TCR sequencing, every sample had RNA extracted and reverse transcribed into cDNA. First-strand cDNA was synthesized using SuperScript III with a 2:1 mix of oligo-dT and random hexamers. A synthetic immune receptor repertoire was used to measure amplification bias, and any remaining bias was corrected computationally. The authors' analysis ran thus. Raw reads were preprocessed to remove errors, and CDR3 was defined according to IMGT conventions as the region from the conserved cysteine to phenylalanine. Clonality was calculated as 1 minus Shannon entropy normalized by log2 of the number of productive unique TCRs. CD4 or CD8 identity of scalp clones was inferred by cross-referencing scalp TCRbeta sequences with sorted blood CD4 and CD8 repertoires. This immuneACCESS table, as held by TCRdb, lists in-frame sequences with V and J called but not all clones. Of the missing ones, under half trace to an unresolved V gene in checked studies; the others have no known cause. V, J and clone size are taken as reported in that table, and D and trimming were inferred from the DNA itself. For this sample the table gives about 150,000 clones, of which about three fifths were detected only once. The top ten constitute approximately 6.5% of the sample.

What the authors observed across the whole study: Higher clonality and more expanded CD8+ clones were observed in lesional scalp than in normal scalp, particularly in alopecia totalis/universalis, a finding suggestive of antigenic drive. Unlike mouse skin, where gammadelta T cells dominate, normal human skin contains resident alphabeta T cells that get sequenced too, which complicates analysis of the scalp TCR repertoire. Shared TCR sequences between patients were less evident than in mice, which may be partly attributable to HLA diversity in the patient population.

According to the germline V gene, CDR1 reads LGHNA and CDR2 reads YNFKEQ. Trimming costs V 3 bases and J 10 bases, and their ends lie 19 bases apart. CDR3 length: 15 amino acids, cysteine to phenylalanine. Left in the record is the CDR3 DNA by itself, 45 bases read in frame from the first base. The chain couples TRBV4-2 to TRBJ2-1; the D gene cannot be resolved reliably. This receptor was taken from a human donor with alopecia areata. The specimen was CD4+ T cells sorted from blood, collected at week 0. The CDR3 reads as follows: CASSQYPGPGEEQFF. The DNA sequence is TGTGCCAGCAGCCAGTACCCCGGGCCCGGAGAGGAGCAGTTCTTC.